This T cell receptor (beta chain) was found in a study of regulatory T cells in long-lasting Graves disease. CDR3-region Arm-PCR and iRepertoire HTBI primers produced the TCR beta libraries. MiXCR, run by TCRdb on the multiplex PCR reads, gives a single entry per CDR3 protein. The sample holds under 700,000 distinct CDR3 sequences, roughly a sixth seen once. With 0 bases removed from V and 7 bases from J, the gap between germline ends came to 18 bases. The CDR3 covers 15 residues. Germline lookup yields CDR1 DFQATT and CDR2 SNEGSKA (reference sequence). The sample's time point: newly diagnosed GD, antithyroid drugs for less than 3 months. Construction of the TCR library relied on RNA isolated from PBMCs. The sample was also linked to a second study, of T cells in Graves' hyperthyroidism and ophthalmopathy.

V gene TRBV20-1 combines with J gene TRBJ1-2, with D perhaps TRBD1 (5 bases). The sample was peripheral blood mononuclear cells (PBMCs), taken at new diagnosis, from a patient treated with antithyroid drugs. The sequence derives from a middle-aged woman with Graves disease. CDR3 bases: TGCAGTGCTAGAGATAAAAAAGGGGCCCTGTGTGGCTACACCTTC. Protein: CSARDKKGALCGYTF.